The 19 T cell receptor beta chains below all came from one sample that was sequenced in a study of identical twins. TCRdb reprocessed the 5' RACE reads with MiXCR, giving one entry per CDR3 protein. Altogether 250,000 or so distinct CDR3 sequences are present, roughly 7% being singletons, with the ten largest covering approximately 3.7%. These records were also assigned to another study, of yellow fever vaccine responses in identical twins.

Sequencing was carried out using memory (CD45RO+) T cells sorted from blood. The receptors were gathered from a woman younger than 35 in good health.

This clonotype was found many times. The V call is TRBV5-6, the J call TRBJ1-2; D not certain. Germline V gene sequence: CDR1 SGHDT, CDR2 YYEEEE. V was clipped by 1 base and J by 6 bases, with 7 bases between them. CDR3 length: 12 amino acids. The CDR3 protein is CASSLNFNGYTF. The CDR3 DNA reads as TGTGCCAGCAGCTTGAATTTTAATGGCTACACCTTC.

About this clonotype itself: A much larger clone differs from this one at a single base, so this may be a read error. The chain joins TRBV27 to TRBJ2-2, with 8 bases matching TRBD1. Trimming took 5 bases from V and 6 from J; bases not matched to a gene: 2. The CDR3 is made up of 13 amino acids. CDR1 is MNHEY, CDR2 SMNVEV, per germline (reference sequence). This chain's CDR3 is CASSDRGAGELFF. CDR3 sequence (DNA): TGTGCCAGCAGTGACAGGGGCGCCGGGGAGCTGTTTTTT.

This clonotype was found a few times. The chain joins TRBV6-1 to TRBJ2-7, with 11 bases that match TRBD2. This CDR3 region has 13 residues. Germline trimming cut 6 bases from V and 6 bases from J; bases unmatched to any gene: 4. From germline, CDR1 is MNHNS and CDR2 SASEGT. CDR3 in DNA: TGTGCCAGCAGAAGGCTAGCGGGAGGCGAGCAGTACTTC. Translation gives CASRRLAGGEQYF.

In its sample, this clonotype was seen many times. The chain employs TRBV28 and TRBJ1-1, with a possible D match to TRBD1 (6 bases). The germline gives CDR1 MDHEN, CDR2 SYDVKM. The CDR3 consists of 11 residues. V was clipped by 6 bases and J by 11 bases, with 13 bases between them. CDR3 residues: CASSVTGKAFF. CDR3 coding DNA: TGTGCCAGCAGCGTTACAGGGAAGGCTTTCTTT. Looking up the rest from reference TRBV28 and TRBJ1-1 gives the full variable domain: DVKVTQSSRYLVKRTGEKVFLECVQDMDHENMFWYRQDPGLGLRLIYFSYDVKMKEKGDIPEGYSVSREKKERFSLILESASTNQTSMYLCASSVTGKAFFGQGTRLTVV.

This clonotype has a handful of counts. The rearrangement joins TRBV6-6 to TRBJ1-1, with no clear D. Germline V gene lookup returns CDR1 MNHNY and CDR2 SVGAGI (reference sequence). V dropped 4 bases and J dropped 1 base, with 7 bases sitting between them. The CDR3 spans 13 residues. The CDR3 DNA is TGTGCCAGCAGTTTTCGAGAGAACACTGAAGCTTTCTTT. It specifies CASSFRENTEAFF.

This clonotype was counted many times. This sequence joins TRBV12-3 or TRBV12-4 and TRBJ2-4; no reliable D call. CDR3 length: 16 residues. V was pared by 3 bases and J by 0 bases, with 12 bases between. The CDR3 protein is CASSFWDPLAKNIQYF. The CDR3, as DNA: TGTGCCAGCAGTTTTTGGGATCCCCTAGCCAAAAACATTCAGTACTTC.

This clonotype was counted between two and nine times. The rearrangement links TRBV18 to TRBJ2-1; maybe TRBD2 (5 bases). CDR1 is KGHSH, CDR2 LQKENI, per germline. V lost 2 bases and J 8 bases, leaving 25 bases between the germline ends. The CDR3 contains 18 residues. CDR3 protein: CASSPSPGRGLIGDEQFF. The CDR3 DNA sequence: TGTGCCAGCTCACCATCTCCAGGACGGGGTTTAATCGGGGATGAGCAGTTCTTC.

This clonotype was counted ten times or more. The rearrangement links TRBV6-1 to TRBJ2-7; tentatively, D is TRBD1 (5 bases). Germline V lookup: CDR1 MNHNS, CDR2 SASEGT. The CDR3 sequence is 13 residues long. V was pared by 5 bases and J by 3 bases, with 11 bases between. CDR3 sequence: CASSREQVYEQYV. In nucleotides, the CDR3 is TGTGCCAGCAGTAGGGAACAGGTCTACGAGCAGTACGTC.

This clonotype showed up just a few times. The genes are TRBV20-1 and TRBJ2-7; 8 nucleotides align to TRBD1. This CDR3 contains 14 residues. The ends lost 5 bases at V and 2 bases at J; junction bases unmatched: 8. From germline, CDR1 is DFQATT and CDR2 SNEGSKA (reference sequence). DNA of the CDR3: TGCAGTGCTTTCCCGGACAGGGCCCCCTACGAGCAGTACTTC. Protein product: CSAFPDRAPYEQYF.

This clonotype appeared a few times. V and J are TRBV2 and TRBJ2-3; maybe TRBD1 (6 bases). The CDR3 has 14 amino acids. V was trimmed by 7 bases and J by 0 bases, leaving 11 bases between them. In germline, CDR1 is SNHLY, CDR2 FYNNEI. CDR3 DNA sequence: TGTGCCAGCAAAGGGACAACGAGCACAGATACGCAGTATTTT. Its protein product is CASKGTTSTDTQYF.

The rearrangement joins TRBV15 to TRBJ2-2, with D perhaps given as TRBD1 or TRBD2 (5 bases each). The CDR3 is 17 amino acids. The V end was cut by 0 bases, the J end by 6 bases, with 17 bases between. Germline CDR1 is LNHNV and CDR2 is YYDKDF (reference sequence). The CDR3 DNA reads as TGTGCCACCAGCAGAGATTTGAGGGGAAGGGCGGCCGGGGAGCTGTTTTTT. Amino acids: CATSRDLRGRAAGELFF.

This clonotype was detected many times. The CDR3 DNA is TGCGCCAGCAGCCCCCGTAGTAGCGGGAGCCACCGCAATGAGCAGTTCTTC. As protein: CASSPRSSGSHRNEQFF. J is TRBJ2-1 and V is TRBV5-1; TRBD2 agrees at 9 bases. Unmatched junction bases numbered 14, after V lost 4 bases and J lost 6 bases. The germline gives CDR1 SGHRS, CDR2 YFSETQ. The CDR3 totals 17 residues.

This chain links TRBV11-3 with TRBJ2-3, with 7 nucleotides matching TRBD2. This CDR3 spans 14 amino acids. Germline CDR1 and CDR2: SGHNT and YENEEA. The junction had 2 bases not matched to a gene; V was cut back by 1 base and J by 4 bases. The CDR3 region has the DNA TGTGCCAGCAGCTTAGGTGGGAGGGCAGATACGCAGTATTTT. Protein product: CASSLGGRADTQYF.

This clonotype has at least ten counts. The V and J genes are TRBV24-1 and TRBJ1-1, with D hard to call. Trimming cost V 8 bases and J 1 base, with 16 bases left between them. In germline, CDR1 is KGHDR, CDR2 SFDVKD. The CDR3 has 15 residues. The CDR3 nucleotides are TGTGCCACCACCGATTCGGGCATGTCGAACACTGAAGCTTTCTTT. It encodes CATTDSGMSNTEAFF.

This clonotype was recorded a few times. The chain recombines TRBV25-1 with TRBJ2-1; a possible D gene is TRBD2 (5 bases). Germline CDR1 reads MGHDK; CDR2 reads SYGVNS. Trimming shortened V by 0 bases and J by 3 bases, and 18 bases separated the two germline ends. The CDR3 spans 18 residues. The CDR3 DNA reads as TGTGCCAGCAGTGAATATGTAGGAGGACCTCCGGTCTACAATGAGCAGTTCTTC. Protein: CASSEYVGGPPVYNEQFF.

CDR3 in amino acids: CASSQEGTPWGNQPQHF. CDR3 bases: TGTGCCAGCAGCCAAGAGGGGACGCCTTGGGGCAATCAGCCCCAGCATTTT. The V gene is TRBV3-1, the J gene TRBJ1-5; tentative D call: TRBD1 (5 bases). V was clipped by 0 bases and J by 2 bases, with 14 bases between them. Germline V gene lookup returns CDR1 LGHDT and CDR2 YNNKEL (reference sequence). This CDR3 has 17 residues.

The chain is built from TRBV12-2 and TRBJ1-1. TRBV12-2 is a recognized pseudogene. The CDR3 consists of 14 residues. The CDR3: CASRPKIMNTEAFF. CDR3 coding DNA: TGTGCAAGTCGCCCAAAGATAATGAACACTGAAGCTTTCTTT.

There are a few counts of this clonotype. This chain links TRBV5-1 with TRBJ2-3, with TRBD2 identical over 12 bases. CDR1 and CDR2 (germline): SGHRS, YFSETQ. With V trimmed by 1 base and J by 5 bases, 5 bases remained unmatched. The CDR3 length is 16 residues. CDR3 in DNA: TGCGCCAGCAGCTTGCGGCCTAGCGGGGGGGGAGATACGCAGTATTTT. Its protein product is CASSLRPSGGGDTQYF.

V and J are TRBV12-3 or TRBV12-4 and TRBJ2-5; D possibly corresponds to TRBD1 (5 bases). V was trimmed by 3 bases and J by 1 base, leaving 12 bases between them. The CDR3 is 15 residues long. Here the CDR3 reads CASSFNGGAQETQYF. CDR3 in DNA: TGTGCCAGCAGTTTTAATGGTGGGGCCCAAGAGACCCAGTACTTC.